These T cell receptor beta chains were read from a single sample in a study of cytomegalovirus exposure and HLA in healthy donors. Only in-frame clones appear in the TCRdb table, and some are missing; sequencing was by immunoSEQ multiplex PCR. Seen here are about 190,000 clones, roughly 82% observed once, and the top ten hold 2% to 3%. Sequencing input: PBMCs. These receptors were taken from a woman aged 45 to 65 in good health and CMV-seropositive. Both conserved end residues are part of each CDR3. D genes are given only for firm matches. Clone size is given for some rows only: seen once, a few or many times, or a class if the clone is expanded.

J: TRBJ1-1
size: once
D: -
length: 13
V: TRBV6-5
CDR3: CASSQGRAGGAFF
DNA: TGTGCCAGCAGCCAAGGACGCGCGGGGGGAGCTTTCTTT

J: TRBJ2-3
size: -
D: -
length: 12
V: TRBV19
CDR3: CASSSNTDTQYF
DNA: TGTGCCAGTAGTAGTAACACAGATACGCAGTATTTT

J: TRBJ2-5
size: -
D: -
length: 14
V: TRBV6-5
CDR3: CASRPAENKETQYF
DNA: TGTGCCAGCAGGCCAGCGGAGAACAAAGAGACCCAGTACTTC

J: TRBJ2-7
size: -
D: -
length: 16
V: TRBV2
CDR3: CASSYSTTVHSYEQYF
DNA: TGTGCCAGCAGTTACTCGACGACAGTGCACTCCTACGAGCAGTACTTC

J: TRBJ1-2
size: -
D: TRBD1
length: 13
V: TRBV19
CDR3: CATGGQGFVGYTF
DNA: TGTGCCACCGGGGGACAGGGATTCGTTGGCTACACCTTC

J: TRBJ2-2
size: -
D: -
length: 15
V: TRBV6-5
CDR3: CASGRLAGITGELFF
DNA: TGTGCCAGCGGCCGCTTGGCGGGGATAACCGGGGAGCTGTTTTTT

J: TRBJ1-5
size: -
D: TRBD1
length: 15
V: TRBV6-6
CDR3: CASNPFGQGYQPQHF
DNA: TGTGCCAGCAACCCCTTCGGACAGGGCTATCAGCCCCAGCATTTT

J: TRBJ1-3
size: -
D: TRBD1
length: 16
V: TRBV15
CDR3: CATSRDRGYSGNTIYF
DNA: TGTGCCACCAGCAGAGACAGGGGGTACTCTGGAAACACCATATATTTT

J: TRBJ2-2
size: -
D: -
length: 14
V: TRBV6-4
CDR3: CASSGLANTGELFF
DNA: TGTGCCAGCAGTGGACTAGCGAACACCGGGGAGCTGTTTTTT

J: TRBJ2-3
size: -
D: TRBD2
length: 16
V: TRBV4-3
CDR3: CASSDLAGGPSDTQYF
DNA: TGCGCCAGCAGCGACCTAGCGGGGGGGCCGTCAGATACGCAGTATTTT

J: TRBJ1-3
size: -
D: TRBD1
length: 14
V: TRBV6-1
CDR3: CASRRTGTGNTIYF
DNA: TGTGCCAGCAGAAGGACAGGGACTGGAAACACCATATATTTT

J: TRBJ2-7
size: -
D: -
length: 16
V: TRBV14
CDR3: CASTQLRDPSSYEQYF
DNA: TGTGCCAGCACCCAACTCAGGGATCCGAGCTCCTACGAGCAGTACTTC

J: TRBJ1-5
size: -
D: TRBD1
length: 15
V: TRBV18
CDR3: CASSQGQGDDQPQHF
DNA: TGTGCCAGCTCACAAGGACAGGGAGACGATCAGCCCCAGCATTTT

J: TRBJ2-7
size: -
D: TRBD1
length: 15
V: TRBV7-6
CDR3: CASSLSYGQGQEQYF
DNA: TGTGCCAGCAGCTTATCCTACGGACAGGGGCAAGAGCAGTACTTC

J: TRBJ2-5
size: -
D: -
length: 17
V: TRBV18
CDR3: CASSPRRVGVVQETQYF
DNA: TGTGCCAGCTCACCACGCCGGGTCGGGGTAGTCCAAGAGACCCAGTACTTC

J: TRBJ2-2
size: -
D: -
length: 18
V: TRBV27
CDR3: CASSLVAVSQRGTGELFF
DNA: TGTGCCAGCAGTTTAGTGGCTGTGTCACAACGGGGCACCGGGGAGCTGTTTTTT

J: TRBJ1-2
size: -
D: TRBD1
length: 15
V: TRBV28
CDR3: CASSLWGQREYGYTF
DNA: TGTGCCAGCAGTTTATGGGGACAGAGAGAGTATGGCTACACCTTC

J: TRBJ2-7
size: -
D: -
length: 14
V: TRBV9
CDR3: CASRDPRVGYEQYF
DNA: TGTGCCAGCAGAGATCCCAGGGTAGGGTACGAGCAGTACTTC

J: TRBJ2-7
size: -
D: TRBD1
length: 14
V: TRBV18
CDR3: CASSGTGGSYEQYF
DNA: TGTGCCAGCTCAGGGACAGGGGGATCCTACGAGCAGTACTTC

J: TRBJ2-3
size: -
D: -
length: 15
V: TRBV5-1
CDR3: CASSLAGTGSTDGRF
DNA: TGCGCCAGCAGCTTGGCCGGGACTGGATCCACTGATGGGCGTTTT

J: TRBJ1-5
size: -
D: -
length: 13
V: TRBV5-6
CDR3: CASSLGYNQPQHF
DNA: TGTGCCAGCAGCTTGGGTTACAATCAGCCCCAGCATTTT

J: TRBJ2-2
size: -
D: -
length: 14
V: TRBV14
CDR3: CASSQAQNTGELFF
DNA: TGTGCCAGCAGCCAAGCCCAGAACACCGGGGAGCTGTTTTTT

J: TRBJ2-7
size: -
D: TRBD2
length: 15
V: TRBV10-1
CDR3: CASSEFSGGANEQYF
DNA: TGCGCCAGCAGTGAGTTTAGCGGGGGGGCTAACGAGCAGTACTTC

J: TRBJ2-7
size: -
D: TRBD1
length: 14
V: TRBV5-1
CDR3: CASSLTGNNYEQYF
DNA: TGCGCCAGCAGCCTGACAGGGAATAACTACGAGCAGTACTTC

J: TRBJ2-7
size: -
D: TRBD2
length: 14
V: TRBV11-2
CDR3: CASSLAGTSYEQYF
DNA: TGTGCCAGCAGCTTAGCCGGGACTAGCTACGAGCAGTACTTC

J: TRBJ2-2
size: -
D: -
length: 12
V: TRBV7-8
CDR3: CASSPTTGELFF
DNA: TGTGCCAGCAGCCCTACCACCGGGGAGCTGTTTTTT

J: TRBJ1-5
size: once
D: -
length: 18
V: TRBV7-2
CDR3: CASSLSAGPSYSNQPQHF
DNA: TGTGCCAGCAGCTTATCGGCAGGGCCGAGCTATAGCAATCAGCCCCAGCATTTT

J: TRBJ1-6
size: few
D: -
length: 16
V: TRBV4-1
CDR3: CASSQAWAGSNSPLHF
DNA: TGCGCCAGCAGCCAAGCGTGGGCAGGGTCAAATTCACCCCTCCACTTT

J: TRBJ1-4
size: -
D: TRBD1
length: 14
V: TRBV5-1
CDR3: CASGQGSENEKLFF
DNA: TGCGCCAGCGGACAGGGGAGTGAGAATGAAAAACTGTTTTTT

J: TRBJ1-4
size: -
D: -
length: 15
V: TRBV7-9
CDR3: CASTESGTPDEKLFF
DNA: TGTGCCAGCACCGAGTCGGGGACACCGGATGAAAAACTGTTTTTT

J: TRBJ2-1
size: -
D: -
length: 14
V: TRBV27
CDR3: CASSLSLAWNEQFF
DNA: TGTGCCAGCAGTTTATCTTTAGCTTGGAATGAGCAGTTCTTC

J: TRBJ2-7
size: once
D: -
length: 16
V: TRBV30
CDR3: CAWSVQTSTTGSEQYF
DNA: TGTGCCTGGAGTGTACAAACCTCCACGACAGGTAGCGAGCAGTACTTC

J: TRBJ1-5
size: -
D: TRBD1
length: 14
V: TRBV19
CDR3: CASSAQGGNQPQHF
DNA: TGTGCCAGTAGTGCACAGGGGGGCAATCAGCCCCAGCATTTT

J: TRBJ2-1
size: -
D: -
length: 17
V: TRBV7-8
CDR3: CASRKRGGQALVDEQFF
DNA: TGTGCCAGCAGAAAAAGGGGGGGACAGGCCCTAGTGGATGAGCAGTTCTTC

J: TRBJ2-5
size: -
D: -
length: 18
V: TRBV4-1
CDR3: CASSQDTEGGPRGQTQYF
DNA: TGCGCCAGCAGCCAAGATACAGAGGGGGGGCCCCGTGGGCAGACCCAGTACTTC

J: TRBJ2-5
size: -
D: -
length: 13
V: TRBV6-5
CDR3: CASSFYRDETQYF
DNA: TGTGCCAGCAGTTTCTACAGGGATGAGACCCAGTACTTC

J: TRBJ1-6
size: few
D: -
length: 15
V: TRBV18
CDR3: CASSPPVQGNSPLHF
DNA: TGTGCCAGCTCACCACCGGTACAGGGAAATTCACCCCTCCACTTT

J: TRBJ2-7
size: -
D: TRBD1
length: 12
V: TRBV7-8
CDR3: CASSFDRGAQYF
DNA: TGTGCCAGCAGCTTTGACAGGGGCGCGCAGTACTTC

J: TRBJ2-5
size: -
D: TRBD1
length: 16
V: TRBV2
CDR3: CASIRGQGLLGETQYF
DNA: TGTGCCAGCATCAGGGGACAGGGTCTCTTAGGGGAGACCCAGTACTTC

J: TRBJ1-2
size: -
D: -
length: 14
V: TRBV19
CDR3: CASSIPARLYGYTF
DNA: TGTGCCAGTAGTATACCCGCAAGACTCTATGGCTACACCTTC

J: TRBJ2-3
size: -
D: TRBD2
length: 15
V: TRBV6-4
CDR3: CASSRIAGAKDTQYF
DNA: TGTGCCAGCAGTCGTATAGCGGGGGCAAAAGATACGCAGTATTTT

J: TRBJ2-2
size: -
D: -
length: 18
V: TRBV7-8
CDR3: CASSVGPGGGVNTGELFF
DNA: TGTGCCAGCAGCGTCGGACCGGGGGGCGGGGTAAACACCGGGGAGCTGTTTTTT

J: TRBJ2-3
size: -
D: TRBD2
length: 14
V: TRBV29-1
CDR3: CSVASGGASDTQYF
DNA: TGCAGCGTAGCAAGCGGGGGGGCATCAGATACGCAGTATTTT

J: TRBJ2-5
size: -
D: -
length: 16
V: TRBV5-4
CDR3: CASSLSSGAGEETQYF
DNA: TGTGCCAGCAGCTTGTCTTCGGGGGCGGGGGAGGAGACCCAGTACTTC

J: TRBJ2-5
size: -
D: -
length: 12
V: TRBV11-2
CDR3: CASSLVQETQYF
DNA: TGTGCCAGCAGCCTCGTTCAAGAGACCCAGTACTTC

J: TRBJ1-2
size: once
D: TRBD1
length: 15
V: TRBV25-1
CDR3: CASSDPGTAPYGYTF
DNA: TGTGCCAGCAGTGACCCTGGGACAGCTCCCTATGGCTACACCTTC

J: TRBJ1-5
size: few
D: -
length: 14
V: TRBV19
CDR3: CASSLIYSNQPQHF
DNA: TGTGCCAGTAGTTTGATCTATAGCAATCAGCCCCAGCATTTT

J: TRBJ1-1
size: once
D: TRBD1
length: 14
V: TRBV7-9
CDR3: CASSFSGTASEAFF
DNA: TGTGCCAGCAGCTTCTCCGGGACAGCTTCTGAAGCTTTCTTT

J: TRBJ1-3
size: few
D: -
length: 16
V: TRBV5-4
CDR3: CASSLGQTGAGNTIYF
DNA: TGTGCCAGCAGCTTGGGACAGACAGGTGCCGGAAACACCATATATTTT